The present T cell receptor (beta chain) was sequenced within a study of T cell clonality in common variable immunodeficiency. Each donor provided about 4.5 to 9 ml of heparinized whole blood. The CDR3 consists of 14 residues. Germline CDR1 reads SEHNR; CDR2 reads FQNEAQ (reference sequence). Assay used: immunoSEQ multiplex PCR; TCRdb lists only in-frame clones, some missing. The sample was found to contain 11,000 to 15,000 clones, and every one recurs. Study-level points and caveats: Common variable immunodeficiency TCR beta sequences reportedly had fewer deletions and N-nucleotide insertions.

Notes on this clone: What it binds is not known. The sequenced fragment ends 3 residues before the CDR3 boundary, so the rest is inferred from the germline J gene.

The source of this sequence is a human donor with common variable immunodeficiency. The chain is built from TRBV7-9 and TRBJ1-2, with unresolved D. Material for sequencing was peripheral blood mononuclear cells. The chain's CDR3 is CASSPRPASGGYTF. The covered CDR3 bases are TGTGCCAGCAGCCCACGACCCGCAAGCGGGGGC.